This is a list of T cell receptor beta chains from one sample in a study of T-cell reconstitution after alpha-beta-depleted transplantation in children. From the PCR reads, TCRdb called clonotypes with MiXCR, one entry per CDR3 protein. The table has around 300,000 distinct CDR3 sequences, 10% seen once; the top ten hold around 7.5%. The material sequenced was PBMCs, taken before TCRalphabeta/CD19-depleted stem cell transplant. The receptors here all came from a boy under two years old with acute myeloid leukemia, due to receive a stem cell transplant. The CDR3 runs from the conserved cysteine through the conserved F or W.

J: TRBJ2-6
length: 14
V: TRBV20-1
CDR3: CSASGVSGANVLTF

J: TRBJ1-1
length: 12
V: TRBV30
CDR3: CAWRRDSTEAFF

J: TRBJ2-5
length: 14
V: TRBV15
CDR3: CATSPWDRGETQYF

J: TRBJ2-1
length: 12
V: TRBV11-3
CDR3: CASSQDAREQFF

J: TRBJ2-1
length: 14
V: TRBV27
CDR3: CASSHPLQGHEQFF

J: TRBJ2-1
length: 14
V: TRBV29-1
CDR3: CSVERRLADNEQFF

J: TRBJ2-6
length: 19
V: TRBV11-2
CDR3: CASSPRPGTGHSGANVLTF

J: TRBJ2-3
length: 16
V: TRBV29-1
CDR3: CSVPGLAVPRGDTQYF

J: TRBJ2-1
length: 15
V: TRBV12-3/TRBV12-4
CDR3: CASSSLRDTVAEQFF

J: TRBJ2-1
length: 16
V: TRBV7-2
CDR3: CASSLASGRAFGEQFF

J: TRBJ2-7
length: 14
V: TRBV27
CDR3: CASSLHGPVYEQYF

J: TRBJ1-1
length: 15
V: TRBV5-1
CDR3: CASSLNGQGATEAFF

J: TRBJ2-1
length: 19
V: TRBV5-4
CDR3: CAGSCYISGTSGLYNEQFF

J: TRBJ2-4
length: 18
V: TRBV4-2
CDR3: CASSQEWGVRLAKNIQYF

J: TRBJ1-5
length: 14
V: TRBV7-2
CDR3: CASGAQGENQPQHF